The 27 T cell receptor beta chains given below trace back to one sample, sequenced in a study of vaccination effects on CD4 cells after COVID-19. Pools of viral peptides were used by the ViraFEST assay to expand antigen-specific CD4+ T cells ahead of sequencing. The authors isolated CD4+ T cells after approximately 9 days of culture. All participants had two doses of either the BNT162b2 or mRNA-1273 vaccine. These receptors' targets are unknown. Repertoires were generated with immunoSEQ multiplex PCR, while TCRdb's copy carries only in-frame clones and drops some. The sample carries 25,000 to 35,000 clones, roughly 78% recorded once. The material sequenced was CD4+ T cells from PBMCs cultured with HCoV-NL63 spike peptides, taken after COVID-19 vaccination. The receptor set was obtained from a human donor who received a COVID-19 vaccine. Some clones in this sample may be carry-over from other donors' samples.

V usage is TRBV7-8 and J usage is TRBJ1-1; weak D call: TRBD1 (5 bases). The CDR3 is 16 amino acids. The ends were cut back, 1 base at V and 0 bases at J, with 12 bases in the middle. CDR1 and CDR2 from the germline V gene are SGHVS and FQNEAQ. The CDR3 is CASSLGPLDMNTEAFF. The CDR3 region has the DNA TGTGCCAGCAGCTTAGGGCCTTTGGACATGAACACTGAAGCTTTCTTT.

Note on this clone: The germline gene is not matched at one end of the junction; a read error may be the cause. The chain recombines TRBV7-3 with TRBJ2-1; 7 bases line up with TRBD1. Germline CDR1 SGHTA, CDR2 FQGTGA. The CDR3 length is 16 residues. This CDR3 is CASSVTPGQQYNEQFF. CDR3 bases: TGTGCCAGCAGCGTAACTCCGGGACAGCAATACAATGAGCAGTTCTTC.

The chain recombines TRBV5-1 with TRBJ1-6; perhaps TRBD1 as D (6 bases). This CDR3 is built from 15 residues. Germline CDR1 reads SGHRS; CDR2 reads YFSETQ. The V end was cut by 4 bases, the J end by 7 bases, with 15 bases between. The chain's CDR3 is CASSREDRTNSPLHF. The CDR3 DNA follows: TGCGCCAGCAGCCGGGAGGACAGAACGAATTCACCCCTCCACTTT.

The chain carries TRBV10-2 and TRBJ1-6, with 9 bases identical to TRBD1. The germline V gene encodes CDR1 WSHSY and CDR2 SAAADI. V lost 5 bases, J lost 7 bases, and 3 bases stayed unmatched. CDR3 length: 14 residues. DNA of the CDR3: TGCGCCAGCAGTCGGACAGGGGAAAATTCACCCCTCCACTTT. This translates into CASSRTGENSPLHF.

The rearrangement uses TRBV6-5 and TRBJ1-3, with D unresolved. V lost 6 bases, J lost 0 bases, and 12 bases lay in between. This CDR3 is built from 15 residues. CDR1 is MNHEY, CDR2 SVGAGI, per germline. This CDR3 reads CASSRDAISGNTIYF. CDR3 coding DNA: TGTGCCAGCAGCAGAGATGCGATCTCTGGAAACACCATATATTTT.

This clone has more than one count but fewer than ten. The chain has TRBV7-2 and TRBJ1-5; 9 bases line up with TRBD1. Germline V gene sequence: CDR1 SGHTA, CDR2 FQGNSA. CDR3 size: 15 residues. The V and J ends lost 2 bases and 5 bases, in that order; junction bases with no gene match: 4. CDR3 region: CASSLHTGGYQPQHF. The CDR3, as DNA: TGTGCCAGCAGCTTACACACAGGGGGCTATCAGCCCCAGCATTTT. The full variable domain, its missing parts supplied by reference TRBV7-2 and TRBJ1-5, is GAGVSQSPSNKVTEKGKDVELRCDPISGHTALYWYRQSLGQGLEFLIYFQGNSAPDKSGLPSDRFSAERTGGSVSTLTIQRTQQEDSAVYLCASSLHTGGYQPQHFGDGTRLSIL.

Details on this clone: Other DNA sequences in this specimen translate into the identical CDR3. The rearrangement joins TRBV7-3 to TRBJ1-2; tentatively, D is TRBD1 (6 bases). The V end lost 5 bases, the J end lost 2 bases, and 9 bases lay between the germline ends. The CDR3 loop spans 13 amino acids. Germline CDR1 reads SGHTA; CDR2 reads FQGTGA. This CDR3 is CASSPDRNYGYTF. For the CDR3, the DNA is TGTGCCAGCAGCCCAGACAGGAACTATGGCTACACCTTC. The whole variable domain, remainder taken from reference TRBV7-3 and TRBJ1-2, is GAGVSQTPSNKVTEKGKYVELRCDPISGHTALYWYRQSLGQGPEFLIYFQGTGAADDSGLPNDRFFAVRPEGSVSTLKIQRTERGDSAVYLCASSPDRNYGYTFGSGTRLTVV.

The chain couples TRBV7-2 to TRBJ1-6; D uncertain. The CDR3 contains 13 residues. Germline V CDR1 and CDR2: SGHTA, FQGNSA. The V end lost 1 base, the J end lost 6 bases, and 4 bases lay between the germline ends. This chain's CDR3 is CASSLVFNSPLHF. The CDR3 coding sequence is TGTGCCAGCAGCTTAGTGTTTAATTCACCCCTCCACTTT.

This sequence joins TRBV24-1 and TRBJ1-5; TRBD1 is a possible D gene (5 bases). Trimming removed 9 bases from V and 2 bases from J, with 19 bases in between. Per the germline V gene, CDR1 is KGHDR and CDR2 is SFDVKD. CDR3 size: 16 residues. The CDR3 nucleotides are TGTGCCACCGGACGCCGGGACGCTTCGGGCAATCAGCCCCAGCATTTT. This sequence encodes CATGRRDASGNQPQHF.

The chain combines TRBV18 with TRBJ2-4, with 7 nucleotides matching TRBD1. The CDR3 length is 18 residues. Germline-derived CDR1 and CDR2 are KGHSH and LQKENI. V lost 0 bases and J lost 0; bases outside the gene matches: 8. CDR3 amino acids: CASSPPYGTDLAKNIQYF. In DNA form, the CDR3 reads TGTGCCAGCTCACCACCGTACGGGACAGACCTAGCCAAAAACATTCAGTACTTC.

This clone is medium-sized. The chain combines TRBV29-1 with TRBJ1-3, with D perhaps matching TRBD1 (5 bases). The germline V and J ends were trimmed by 5 bases and 0 bases, with 5 bases remaining between them. Per germline, CDR1 SQVTM and CDR2 ANQGSEA. CDR3 length: 12 amino acids. The chain's CDR3 is CSVQGSGNTIYF. CDR3 nucleotides: TGCAGCGTTCAGGGCTCTGGAAACACCATATATTTT.

This sequence joins TRBV5-1 and TRBJ1-2; D call uncertain. The CDR3 loop spans 13 amino acids. The germline V gene encodes CDR1 SGHRS and CDR2 YFSETQ. V dropped 0 bases and J dropped 0 bases, with 3 bases sitting between them. CDR3 amino acids: CASSLESNYGYTF. As DNA, the CDR3 is TGCGCCAGCAGCTTGGAGTCTAACTATGGCTACACCTTC.

This clone was recorded a few times. This sequence joins TRBV7-3 and TRBJ2-1; 8 bases are a match to TRBD2. The CDR3 is 16 residues long. With 2 bases clipped from V and 8 bases from J, the junction kept 11 bases outside the gene matches. CDR1 and CDR2 from the germline V gene are SGHTA and FQGTGA. The CDR3 is CASSLVSGTSFYEQFF. As DNA, the CDR3 is TGTGCCAGCAGCTTAGTCTCCGGGACTAGTTTCTATGAGCAGTTCTTC.

This chain connects TRBV12-5 to TRBJ2-1; a weak D match, TRBD2 (7 bases). CDR3 length: 15 residues. Trimming removed 1 base from V and 8 bases from J, with 15 bases in between. The germline V gene has CDR1 LGHNT and CDR2 FRNRAP. The CDR3 loop is CASGLGTGGGYEQFF. CDR3 bases: TGTGCTAGTGGTTTGGGGACGGGGGGCGGCTATGAGCAGTTCTTC.

V is TRBV9 and J is TRBJ2-1, with a tentative D call TRBD2 (7 bases). Per germline, CDR1 SGDLS and CDR2 YYNGEE. V dropped 4 bases and J dropped 8 bases, with 19 bases sitting between them. The CDR3 contains 15 residues. The CDR3 DNA sequence: TGTGCCAGCAGCACAAGGGCGGGGGCTTGGGATGAGCAGTTCTTC. It encodes CASSTRAGAWDEQFF.

In DNA, the CDR3 is TGCGCCAGCAGCCAAGATCTAACGATCTCTGGAAACACCATATATTTT. Translating gives CASSQDLTISGNTIYF. V and J are TRBV4-3 and TRBJ1-3, with D hard to call. V was cut by 0 bases and J by 0 bases, with 9 bases left in between. This CDR3 contains 16 residues. In germline, CDR1 is LGHNA, CDR2 YSLEER.

The chain recombines TRBV15 with TRBJ1-2, with 9 positions matching TRBD1. V was pared by 0 bases and J by 4 bases, with 3 bases of the junction left unmatched. This CDR3 is 15 amino acids long. In germline, CDR1 is LNHNV, CDR2 YYDKDF (reference sequence). CDR3 in DNA: TGTGCCACCAGCAGAGACCGGGACAGGGTCTATGGCTACACCTTC. It encodes CATSRDRDRVYGYTF.

This sequence joins TRBV6-5 and TRBJ1-1; a weak D match, TRBD1 (5 bases). V was trimmed by 8 bases and J by 6 bases, leaving 16 bases between them. Germline-derived CDR1 and CDR2 are MNHEY and SVGAGI. The CDR3 contains 13 residues. The CDR3 coding sequence is TGTGCCAGCTTTTTAGGGGTATATGCTGAAGCTTTCTTT. Encoded protein: CASFLGVYAEAFF.

This clone was picked up a small number of times. CDR3 sequence reads: CASSEGRDYGYTF. DNA of the CDR3: TGTGCCAGCAGTGAAGGCAGGGACTATGGCTACACCTTC. This chain uses TRBV2 with TRBJ1-2, with D perhaps TRBD1 (5 bases). Trimming left V 1 base short and J 3 bases short, with 6 bases between. Germline V gives CDR1 SNHLY, CDR2 FYNNEI. CDR3 size: 13 residues.

The gene calls are TRBV7-2 and TRBJ1-1, with TRBD1 matching over 9 bases. The CDR3 is 15 amino acids. Trimming removed 4 bases from V and 5 bases from J; junction bases left unmatched: 8. CDR1 is SGHTA and CDR2 is FQGNSA in the germline V gene. CDR3 nucleotide sequence: TGTGCCAGCAGCTCAACAGGGGGCGGATGGACTGAAGCTTTCTTT. This translates into CASSSTGGGWTEAFF.

This chain joins TRBV7-9 and TRBJ1-5; a possible D gene is TRBD1 (5 bases). Trimming left V 7 bases short and J 7 bases short, with 11 bases between. The CDR3 length is 12 residues. The germline V gene encodes CDR1 SEHNR and CDR2 FQNEAQ (reference sequence). CDR3 amino acids: CASTLGAQPQHF. The CDR3 bases are TGTGCCAGCACCCTTGGGGCCCAGCCCCAGCATTTT.

In this sample, this clone turned up a few times. The V gene is TRBV6-2 or TRBV6-3, the J gene TRBJ2-1; 9 bases line up with TRBD1. CDR3 length equals 12 residues. CDR1 is MNHEY, CDR2 SVGEGT, per germline. V shed 6 bases, J shed 10 bases, and the junction held 4 bases outside the gene matches. The CDR3 coding sequence is TGTGCCAGCAGCTTAGACAGGGGGGAGCAGTTCTTC. This translates into CASSLDRGEQFF.

There are a few counts of this clone. The rearrangement joins TRBV19 to TRBJ1-6, with D unclear. Germline CDR1 reads LNHDA; CDR2 reads SQIVND (reference sequence). The V end lost 5 bases, the J end lost 0 bases, and 14 bases lay between the germline ends. The CDR3 runs to 17 residues. As DNA, the CDR3 is TGTGCCAGTAGTCCCGGGAGGGCGAGCTCCTATAATTCACCCCTCCACTTT. Amino acid sequence: CASSPGRASSYNSPLHF.

The rearrangement links TRBV7-2 to TRBJ1-5; D is unclear. The CDR3 sequence is 13 residues long. Germline CDR1 SGHTA, CDR2 FQGNSA. Trimming pared 0 bases from V and 7 bases from J, leaving 7 bases between. This chain's CDR3 is CASSLAAVQPQHF. Written as DNA, the CDR3 is TGTGCCAGCAGCTTAGCTGCGGTCCAGCCCCAGCATTTT.

This chain joins TRBV28 and TRBJ2-5, with D possibly being TRBD1 or TRBD2 (7 bases each). The CDR3 is 18 residues long. The V gene's germline CDR1 is MDHEN and CDR2 SYDVKM. V gave up 6 bases and J gave up 5 bases, with 28 bases separating them. Written as DNA, the CDR3 is TGTGCCAGCAGGAGGGGGCCACGGGGCGGCAGGGAGGGTGAGACCCAGTACTTC. It is translated as CASRRGPRGGREGETQYF.

The V call is TRBV10-3, the J call TRBJ2-7; 8 positions match TRBD1. This CDR3 has 13 amino acids. Germline CDR1 is ENHRY and CDR2 is SYGVKD. Trimming cost V 6 bases and J 6 bases; bases outside gene matches: 7. CDR3 bases: TGTGCCATCAGATCGGACAGGGTCCCCGAGCAGTACGTC. The encoded protein is CAIRSDRVPEQYV.

There are a few counts of this clone. The V and J genes are TRBV7-9 and TRBJ1-1, with 7 bases fitting TRBD1. V lost 4 bases to trimming and J lost 4 bases; unmatched junction nucleotides: 3. The CDR3 is made up of 13 amino acids. Per germline, CDR1 SEHNR and CDR2 FQNEAQ (reference sequence). The CDR3 coding sequence is TGTGCCAGCAGCTCTCAGGGGGGCACTGAAGCTTTCTTT. Translating it yields CASSSQGGTEAFF.